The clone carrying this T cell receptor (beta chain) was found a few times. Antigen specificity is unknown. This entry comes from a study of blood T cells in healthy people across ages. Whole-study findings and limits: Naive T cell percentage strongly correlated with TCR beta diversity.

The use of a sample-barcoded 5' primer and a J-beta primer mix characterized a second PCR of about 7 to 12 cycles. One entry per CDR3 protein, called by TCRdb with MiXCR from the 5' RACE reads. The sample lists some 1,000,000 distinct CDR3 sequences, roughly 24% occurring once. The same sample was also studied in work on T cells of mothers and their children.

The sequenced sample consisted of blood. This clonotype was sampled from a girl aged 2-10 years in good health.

The CDR3 DNA follows: TGTGCCAGCAGCTTGCATGGCGATGGTTCACCCCTCCACTTT. The encoded protein is CASSLHGDGSPLHF. The chain has TRBV5-5 and TRBJ1-6; D uncertain. Germline V lookup: CDR1 SGHKS, CDR2 YYEKEE (reference sequence). The CDR3 has 14 residues. V was trimmed by 1 base and J by 9 bases, leaving 11 bases between them.